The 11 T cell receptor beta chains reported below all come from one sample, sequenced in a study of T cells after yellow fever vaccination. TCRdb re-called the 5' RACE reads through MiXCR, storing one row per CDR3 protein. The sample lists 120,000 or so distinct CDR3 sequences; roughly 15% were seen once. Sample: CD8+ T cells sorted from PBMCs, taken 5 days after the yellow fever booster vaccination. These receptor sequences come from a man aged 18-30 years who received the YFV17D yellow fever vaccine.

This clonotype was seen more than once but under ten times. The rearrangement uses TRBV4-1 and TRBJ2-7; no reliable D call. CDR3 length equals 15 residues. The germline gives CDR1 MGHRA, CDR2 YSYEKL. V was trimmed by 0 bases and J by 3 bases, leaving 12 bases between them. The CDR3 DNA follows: TGCGCCAGCAGCCAAGATTGGAGACCTATCTACGAGCAGTACGTC. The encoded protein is CASSQDWRPIYEQYV.

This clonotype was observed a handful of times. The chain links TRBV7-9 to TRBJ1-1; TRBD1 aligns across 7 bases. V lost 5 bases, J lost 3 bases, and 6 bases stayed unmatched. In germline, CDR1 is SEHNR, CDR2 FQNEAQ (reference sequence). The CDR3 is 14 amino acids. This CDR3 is CASSESTGYTEAFF. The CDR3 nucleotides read TGTGCCAGCAGCGAATCGACAGGGTACACTGAAGCTTTCTTT.

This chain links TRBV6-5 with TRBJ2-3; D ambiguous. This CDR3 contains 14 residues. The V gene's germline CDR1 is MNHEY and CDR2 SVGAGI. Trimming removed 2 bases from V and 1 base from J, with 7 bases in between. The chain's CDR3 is CASSYGLGTDTQYF. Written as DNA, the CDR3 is TGTGCCAGCAGTTACGGGTTAGGCACAGATACGCAGTATTTT.

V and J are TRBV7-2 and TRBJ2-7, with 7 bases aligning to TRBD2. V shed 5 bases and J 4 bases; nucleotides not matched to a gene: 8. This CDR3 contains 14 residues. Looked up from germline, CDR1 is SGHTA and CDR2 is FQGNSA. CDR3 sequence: CASSPLAGGYEQYV. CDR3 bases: TGTGCCAGCAGCCCATTAGCGGGTGGGTACGAGCAGTACGTC.

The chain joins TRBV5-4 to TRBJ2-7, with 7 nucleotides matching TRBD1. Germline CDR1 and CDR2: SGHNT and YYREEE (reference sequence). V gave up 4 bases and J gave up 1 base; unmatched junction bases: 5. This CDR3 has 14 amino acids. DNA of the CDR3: TGTGCCAGCAGCCCTTGGACAGGTTCCTACGAGCAGTACGTC. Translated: CASSPWTGSYEQYV.

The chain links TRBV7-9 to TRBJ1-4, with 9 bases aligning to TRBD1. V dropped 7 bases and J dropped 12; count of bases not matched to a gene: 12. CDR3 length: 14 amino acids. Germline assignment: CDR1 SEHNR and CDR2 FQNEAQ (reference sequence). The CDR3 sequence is CASKESGTGNELFF. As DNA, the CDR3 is TGTGCCAGCAAAGAGTCGGGGACAGGGAATGAACTGTTTTTT.

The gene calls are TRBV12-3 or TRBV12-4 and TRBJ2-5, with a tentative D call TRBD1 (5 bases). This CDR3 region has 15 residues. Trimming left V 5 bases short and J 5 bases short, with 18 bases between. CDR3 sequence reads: CASSPLVGLEETQYF. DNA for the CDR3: TGTGCCAGCAGTCCCCTCGTGGGGCTGGAGGAGACCCAGTACTTC.

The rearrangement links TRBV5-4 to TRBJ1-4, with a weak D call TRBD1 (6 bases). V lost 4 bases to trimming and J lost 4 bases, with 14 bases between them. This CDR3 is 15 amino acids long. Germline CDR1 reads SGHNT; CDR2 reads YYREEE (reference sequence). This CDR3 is CASSLRGFGNEKLFF. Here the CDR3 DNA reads TGTGCCAGCAGCCTCAGGGGTTTTGGTAATGAAAAACTGTTTTTT.

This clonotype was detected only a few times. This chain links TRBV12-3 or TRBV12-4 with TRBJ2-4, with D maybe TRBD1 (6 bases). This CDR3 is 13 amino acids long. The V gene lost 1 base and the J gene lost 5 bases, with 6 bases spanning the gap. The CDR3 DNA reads TGTGCCAGCAGTTTAGGGGGGCAAAACATTCAGTACTTC. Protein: CASSLGGQNIQYF.

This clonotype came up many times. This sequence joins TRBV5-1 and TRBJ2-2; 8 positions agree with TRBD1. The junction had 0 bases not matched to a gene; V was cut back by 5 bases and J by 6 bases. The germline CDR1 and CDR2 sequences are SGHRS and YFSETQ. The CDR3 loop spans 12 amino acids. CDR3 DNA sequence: TGCGCCAGCAGACAGGGGGCCGGGGAGCTGTTTTTT. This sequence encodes CASRQGAGELFF.

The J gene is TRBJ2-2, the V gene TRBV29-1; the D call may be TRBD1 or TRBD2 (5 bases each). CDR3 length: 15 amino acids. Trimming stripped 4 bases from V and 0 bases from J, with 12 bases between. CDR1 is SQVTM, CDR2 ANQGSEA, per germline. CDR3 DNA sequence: TGCAGCGTTGGTCTCGGGACCGCGAACACCGGGGAGCTGTTTTTT. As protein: CSVGLGTANTGELFF.